The clone carrying this T cell receptor (beta chain) was seen a few times. Antigen unknown. Per germline, CDR1 SGDLS and CDR2 YYNGEE. CDR3 length: 12 residues. V shed 7 bases and J shed 3 bases, with 7 bases lying between them. Each individual donor underwent a draw of about 9.9 milliliters of peripheral blood. The data were taken from a study of blood T cells in healthy people across ages. PCR was performed a second time for roughly 7 to 12 cycles using a sample-barcoded 5' primer and a J-beta primer mix. Researchers report that each sample yielded at least 2.5 million CDR3-containing paired-end reads. A single record per CDR3 protein comes from TCRdb applying MiXCR to the 5' RACE reads. The sample includes roughly 1,100,000 distinct CDR3 sequences, approximately 25% of them seen just once. Whole-study results and caveats: Age showed a roughly linear inverse relationship with TCR beta diversity per million T cells. Considered underestimates were the diversity estimates obtained from one million T cells.

The sample was also reused in another study, on T cells of mothers and their children.

This TCR was recovered from a girl aged 2 to 10 in good health. The chain employs TRBV9 and TRBJ2-2; D uncertain. Material: blood. The DNA of the CDR3 is TGTGCCAGCGAATCGGACACCGGGGAGCTGTTTTTT. It encodes CASESDTGELFF.